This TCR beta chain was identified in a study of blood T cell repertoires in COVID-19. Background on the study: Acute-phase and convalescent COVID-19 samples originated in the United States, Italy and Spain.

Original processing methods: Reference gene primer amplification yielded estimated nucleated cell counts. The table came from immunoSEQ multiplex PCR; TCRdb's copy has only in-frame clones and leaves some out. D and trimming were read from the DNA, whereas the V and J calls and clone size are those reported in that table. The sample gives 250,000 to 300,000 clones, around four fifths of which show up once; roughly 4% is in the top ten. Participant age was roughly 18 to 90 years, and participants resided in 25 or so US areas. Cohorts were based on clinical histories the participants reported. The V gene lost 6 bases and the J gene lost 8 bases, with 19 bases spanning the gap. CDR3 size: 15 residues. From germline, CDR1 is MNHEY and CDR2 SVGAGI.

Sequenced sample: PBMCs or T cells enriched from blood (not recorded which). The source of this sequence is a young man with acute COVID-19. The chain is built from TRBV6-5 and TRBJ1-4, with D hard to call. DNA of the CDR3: TGTGCCAGCAGCCGGTCTAGCATCAGGCGGGAAAAACTGTTTTTT. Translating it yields CASSRSSIRREKLFF.